This T cell receptor (beta chain) derives from a study of T cells of healthy individuals. The V and J ends lost 5 bases and 2 bases respectively, with 9 bases between them. CDR1 and CDR2 (germline): MNHEY, SMNVEV (reference sequence). This CDR3 is 13 amino acids long. TCRdb used MiXCR to reprocess the 5' RACE reads, holding one entry per CDR3 protein. This table has 60,000 to 80,000 distinct CDR3 sequences, around 15% appearing once. The clonotype was recovered from a human donor in good health. This sequence joins TRBV27 and TRBJ1-2; no clear D gene. CDR3 nucleotides: TGTGCCAGCAGTACCTCCGGGAACTATGGCTACACCTTC. It yields the protein CASSTSGNYGYTF.